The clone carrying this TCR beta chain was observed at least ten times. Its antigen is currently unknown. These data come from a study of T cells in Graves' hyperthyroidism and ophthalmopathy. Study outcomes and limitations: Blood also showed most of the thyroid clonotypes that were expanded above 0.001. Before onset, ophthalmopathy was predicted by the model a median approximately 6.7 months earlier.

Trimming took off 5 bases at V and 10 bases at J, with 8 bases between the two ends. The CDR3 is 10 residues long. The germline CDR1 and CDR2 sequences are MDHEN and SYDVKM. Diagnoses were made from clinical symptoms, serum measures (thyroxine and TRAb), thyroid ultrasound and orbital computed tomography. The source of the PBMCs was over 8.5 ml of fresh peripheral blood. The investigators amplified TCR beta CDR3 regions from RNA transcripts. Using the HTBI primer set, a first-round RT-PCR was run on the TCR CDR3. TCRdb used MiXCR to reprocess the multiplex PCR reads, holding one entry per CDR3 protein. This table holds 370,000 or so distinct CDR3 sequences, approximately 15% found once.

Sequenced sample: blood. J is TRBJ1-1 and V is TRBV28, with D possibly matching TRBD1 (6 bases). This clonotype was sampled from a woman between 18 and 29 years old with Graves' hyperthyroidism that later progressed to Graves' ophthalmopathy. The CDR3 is CASSRDIAFF. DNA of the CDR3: TGTGCCAGCAGTAGGGACATAGCTTTCTTT.